This is a list of T cell receptor beta chains from one sample in a study of blood T cell repertoires in COVID-19. Only in-frame clones appear in the TCRdb table, and some are missing; sequencing was by immunoSEQ multiplex PCR. The repertoire holds some 210,000 clones, with 87% as singletons. The sequencing sample was made of PBMCs or T cells enriched from blood (not recorded which). These receptors came from a man between 18 and 29 years old with acute COVID-19. Both conserved end residues are part of each CDR3. D genes are given only for firm matches. Some rows mark clone size as missing; the rest say once, few, many or name a class of expanded clone.

d_gene | j_gene | v_gene | abundance | CDR3aa
. | TRBJ2-2 | TRBV4-2 | . | CASSQDPDGASGELFF
. | TRBJ1-1 | TRBV18 | . | CASSPGHSLPEAFF
. | TRBJ2-7 | TRBV10-1 | . | CASSEMETPYEQYF
TRBD2 | TRBJ2-2 | TRBV10-1 | . | CASSDYGRENTGELFF
. | TRBJ1-2 | TRBV6-1 | . | CASRLPQSDNYGYTF
TRBD2 | TRBJ2-2 | TRBV10-1 | . | CASSDGTSGNTGELFF
. | TRBJ2-7 | TRBV4-2 | once | CASSQEDYINEQYF
TRBD1 | TRBJ2-2 | TRBV28 | . | CASSGQGANTGELFF
TRBD2 | TRBJ2-1 | TRBV13 | . | CASSLGLTSGDNEQFF
TRBD2 | TRBJ2-1 | TRBV10-1 | . | CASSGGLAGADEQFF
TRBD1 | TRBJ1-5 | TRBV28 | . | CASSPTRGTGGNQPQHF
. | TRBJ1-1 | TRBV19 | . | CASSTRQTGTEAFF
. | TRBJ2-1 | TRBV12-5 | . | CASGLPQFF
TRBD2 | TRBJ2-3 | TRBV12-5 | . | CASAGLAGENTQYF
. | TRBJ1-2 | TRBV6-2/TRBV6-3 | . | CASSYGLRLDHGYTF
TRBD2 | TRBJ2-2 | TRBV6-5 | . | CASSLAGSNTGELFF
TRBD1 | TRBJ2-7 | TRBV20-1 | . | CSARDSYEQYF
. | TRBJ2-2 | TRBV7-2 | . | CASSLVLVSSGELFF
. | TRBJ2-7 | TRBV6-6 | . | CASRRGGDPVANEQYF
TRBD2 | TRBJ2-1 | TRBV29-1 | . | CSVEQTSGTYNEQFF
TRBD1 | TRBJ1-5 | TRBV19 | . | CASSQTGSGDQPQHF
TRBD1 | TRBJ1-6 | TRBV28 | . | CASTGTALGNSPLHF
. | TRBJ1-3 | TRBV3-1/TRBV3-2 | . | CASSQDRGQLSGNTIYF
. | TRBJ1-4 | TRBV11-2 | . | CASSLISEEKLFF
TRBD2 | TRBJ2-6 | TRBV7-9 | . | CASSPRGTSGSGANVLTF
. | TRBJ1-1 | TRBV5-4 | . | CASRGRDAEAFF
TRBD2 | TRBJ2-3 | TRBV4-1 | . | CASSQGAPGLAGLFTDTQYF
TRBD1 | TRBJ2-5 | TRBV15 | . | CATSRWTGRGTQYF
. | TRBJ2-7 | TRBV29-1 | . | CSLLRAGASYEQYF
. | TRBJ2-7 | TRBV3-1/TRBV3-2 | . | CASSFIPLVTYEQYF
TRBD2 | TRBJ2-7 | TRBV11-2 | . | CASCLAGGREQYF
. | TRBJ1-5 | TRBV5-5 | . | CASSSQAGGGQPQHF
TRBD2 | TRBJ2-5 | TRBV9 | . | CASSVGLAGYTRQETQYF
TRBD2 | TRBJ2-1 | TRBV11-2 | few | CASSFPAGGKNEQFF
. | TRBJ1-3 | TRBV2 | once | CASKPGTVNTIYF
TRBD1 | TRBJ2-7 | TRBV3-1/TRBV3-2 | . | CASSHGQGAYEQYF
TRBD2 | TRBJ2-3 | TRBV11-2 | . | CASSPETSGRDTQYF
TRBD2 | TRBJ2-5 | TRBV13 | . | CASSPGTSGRKGETQYF
. | TRBJ2-2 | TRBV5-1 | . | CASGETIQTGELFF
TRBD2 | TRBJ2-5 | TRBV20-1 | . | CSASRLAGSGTQYF
. | TRBJ2-1 | TRBV19 | . | CASSIGQSYNEQFF
. | TRBJ1-5 | TRBV7-8 | . | CASSPGQNNQPQHF
TRBD1 | TRBJ1-1 | TRBV6-2/TRBV6-3 | . | CASSPGGRLNTEAFF
. | TRBJ1-1 | TRBV3-1/TRBV3-2 | . | CASSQGQDNTEAFF
. | TRBJ1-1 | TRBV19 | . | CASNAGNTEAFF
. | TRBJ1-1 | TRBV21-1 | . | CASSIHTGSAVTEAFF
. | TRBJ1-3 | TRBV7-6 | . | CASSLTPVPGSGNTIYF
. | TRBJ2-1 | TRBV7-2 | . | CASSNPEWRGLGLDNEQFF
. | TRBJ2-7 | TRBV6-2/TRBV6-3 | . | CASSYTDSGLGEQYF